This is a list of T cell receptor beta chains from one sample in a study of blood T cell repertoires in COVID-19. The repertoire was sequenced with immunoSEQ multiplex PCR; TCRdb's copy has only in-frame clones and lacks some. The sample consists of fewer than 350,000 clones, approximately 87% of them appearing once. The specimen was peripheral blood. The receptors stem from a woman aged 25 to 45 with COVID-19, enrolled during active disease. Both conserved end residues are part of each CDR3. Fields, in order: clone size, V gene, D gene, J gene, CDR3 length, CDR3 protein, CDR3 DNA. A D gene is named only where the DNA matches it firmly. Size tells how often a clone was seen (once, few, many) or the class of an expanded clone, and some rows leave it out.

>-|TRBV4-1|-|TRBJ2-4|19
CASSLGLKIGGYAKNIQYF
TGCGCCAGCAGCCTCGGGCTCAAAATCGGGGGTTATGCCAAAAACATTCAGTACTTC
>-|TRBV5-4|-|TRBJ2-5|14
CASSLGGRGETQYF
TGTGCCAGCAGCTTAGGAGGACGAGGGGAGACCCAGTACTTC
>-|TRBV5-4|-|TRBJ1-2|14
CASSPGGGDYGYTF
TGTGCCAGCAGCCCGGGAGGGGGAGACTATGGCTACACCTTC
>-|TRBV3-1/TRBV3-2|TRBD2|TRBJ2-5|16
CASSVPGLAVYETQYF
TGTGCCAGCAGCGTCCCGGGACTAGCGGTATACGAGACCCAGTACTTC
>-|TRBV30|TRBD1|TRBJ2-7|13
CAWSGTGGLEQYF
TGTGCCTGGAGCGGGACAGGGGGCTTGGAGCAGTACTTC
>once|TRBV7-8|TRBD1|TRBJ1-5|17
CASSSGLSGTGSQPQHF
TGTGCCAGCAGCTCCGGACTCTCCGGGACAGGGAGTCAGCCCCAGCATTTT
>-|TRBV10-3|TRBD1|TRBJ1-1|16
CATRPLLGTGWTEAFF
TGTGCCACCAGACCCCTTTTAGGGACAGGGTGGACTGAAGCTTTCTTT
>-|TRBV27|TRBD1|TRBJ1-6|18
CASSLSPSGTGYSSPLHF
TGTGCCAGCAGCCTCTCTCCGTCCGGGACAGGGTATAGTTCACCCCTCCACTTT
>-|TRBV24-1|-|TRBJ2-3|13
CATRGAGRDTQYF
TGTGCCACCAGGGGCGCAGGGCGGGATACGCAGTATTTT
>-|TRBV27|-|TRBJ1-5|12
CASSFPGQPQHF
TGTGCCAGCAGTTTCCCGGGTCAGCCCCAGCATTTT
>-|TRBV4-1|TRBD1|TRBJ2-7|15
CASSPQTGGVYEQYF
TGCGCCAGCAGCCCCCAGACAGGGGGCGTCTACGAGCAGTACTTC
>-|TRBV2|-|TRBJ2-4|15
CASALRQTGKNIQYF
TGTGCCAGCGCACTTCGCCAAACAGGCAAAAACATTCAGTACTTC
>-|TRBV3-1/TRBV3-2|TRBD1|TRBJ2-2|15
CASSPGQGNTGELFF
TGTGCCAGCAGCCCGGGACAGGGGAACACCGGGGAGCTGTTTTTT
>-|TRBV6-5|TRBD1|TRBJ2-7|16
CASSYSTGARSYEQYF
TGTGCCAGCAGTTACTCAACAGGGGCTAGGTCCTACGAGCAGTACTTC
>-|TRBV29-1|-|TRBJ1-2|11
CSSRGTDGYTF
TGCAGCTCACGGGGGACTGATGGCTACACCTTC
>-|TRBV27|TRBD2|TRBJ2-7|15
CASSLLGEGVYEQYF
TGTGCCAGCAGTTTATTGGGGGAGGGAGTCTACGAGCAGTACTTC
>-|TRBV6-5|TRBD1|TRBJ2-7|15
CASSGATGGRYEQYF
TGTGCCAGCAGCGGAGCGACAGGGGGCCGGTACGAGCAGTACTTC
>-|TRBV28|TRBD1|TRBJ2-1|15
CASTPGGRFYDEQFF
TGTGCCAGCACCCCAGGGGGCAGATTTTATGATGAGCAGTTCTTC
>-|TRBV19|TRBD1|TRBJ2-7|13
CASSTQGSYEQYF
TGTGCCAGTAGTACACAGGGGAGCTACGAGCAGTACTTC
>-|TRBV6-5|-|TRBJ2-4|11
CASSYGQSVYF
TGTGCCAGCAGTTACGGGCAATCGGTGTACTTC
>-|TRBV18|TRBD2|TRBJ2-5|18
CASSRSTSGPITGETQYF
TGTGCCAGCTCACGATCGACTAGCGGTCCTATCACGGGAGAGACCCAGTACTTC
>-|TRBV27|-|TRBJ2-5|13
CASSFGRQETQYF
TGTGCCAGCAGTTTTGGCAGACAAGAGACCCAGTACTTC
>-|TRBV11-1|TRBD1|TRBJ1-1|16
CASSLGQGPLGTEAFF
TGTGCCAGCAGCTTAGGACAGGGACCTCTGGGCACTGAAGCTTTCTTT
>-|TRBV19|TRBD2|TRBJ2-4|17
CASRARERTSGKNIQYF
TGTGCCAGTAGGGCACGCGAGCGGACTAGCGGCAAAAACATTCAGTACTTC
>-|TRBV5-5|-|TRBJ2-7|15
CASSDGRGTTYEQYF
TGTGCCAGCAGCGACGGGCGGGGCACCACCTACGAGCAGTACTTC
>-|TRBV13|-|TRBJ2-7|13
CASSLGAGREQYF
TGTGCCAGCAGCTTAGGCGCAGGGCGCGAGCAGTACTTC
>-|TRBV3-1/TRBV3-2|-|TRBJ1-6|15
CASSQRAGANSPLHF
TGTGCCAGCAGCCAAAGAGCGGGGGCTAATTCACCCCTCCACTTT
>once|TRBV3-1/TRBV3-2|TRBD2|TRBJ2-3|16
CASSPGLAVPTDTQYF
TGTGCCAGCAGCCCGGGACTAGCGGTCCCGACAGATACGCAGTATTTT
>-|TRBV11-2|-|TRBJ1-1|14
CASSLAGVGTEAFF
TGTGCCAGCAGCTTAGCGGGGGTGGGCACTGAAGCTTTCTTT
>-|TRBV6-6|-|TRBJ2-1|13
CASRRDQNNEQFF
TGTGCCAGCAGGCGGGACCAAAACAATGAGCAGTTCTTC
>-|TRBV18|-|TRBJ1-2|14
CASSPLDGEYGYTF
TGTGCCAGCTCACCCTTGGACGGGGAATATGGCTACACCTTC
>-|TRBV5-1|TRBD2|TRBJ2-1|18
CASSLANSGGYSYNEQFF
TGCGCCAGCAGCTTGGCCAACAGCGGGGGATACTCCTACAATGAGCAGTTCTTC
>-|TRBV20-1|TRBD2|TRBJ2-3|12
CSASLAADTQYF
TGCAGTGCTAGTCTAGCGGCAGATACGCAGTATTTT
>-|TRBV13|TRBD2|TRBJ2-1|18
CASLPALAGGPSYNEQFF
TGTGCCAGCCTCCCAGCGCTAGCGGGGGGCCCCTCCTACAATGAGCAGTTCTTC
>-|TRBV7-8|TRBD1|TRBJ1-1|15
CASSPQSDRVPEAFF
TGTGCCAGCAGCCCACAATCGGACAGGGTACCAGAAGCTTTCTTT
>once|TRBV19|-|TRBJ1-5|15
CASPTHRVWEQPQHF
TGTGCCAGTCCAACCCACAGGGTTTGGGAACAGCCCCAGCATTTT
>-|TRBV7-8|TRBD1|TRBJ2-1|14
CASLHQGARDEQFF
TGTGCCAGCTTACACCAGGGGGCGCGCGATGAGCAGTTCTTC
>-|TRBV10-2|-|TRBJ1-2|14
CASRGGGRSYGYTF
TGCGCCAGCAGGGGCGGGGGGCGCAGCTATGGCTACACCTTC
>-|TRBV21-1|-|TRBJ2-1|16
CASSKRQRRSNNEQFF
TGTGCCAGCAGCAAACGCCAGCGGAGATCGAACAATGAGCAGTTCTTC
>-|TRBV6-4|-|TRBJ2-3|15
CASSKRGGVADTQYF
TGTGCCAGCAGCAAGAGGGGGGGCGTCGCAGATACGCAGTATTTT
>-|TRBV5-1|-|TRBJ2-2|14
CASVQGWNTGELFF
TGCGCCAGCGTACAGGGATGGAACACCGGGGAGCTGTTTTTT
>-|TRBV5-1|TRBD1|TRBJ2-7|16
CASSLEGQGVWDEQYF
TGCGCCAGCAGCTTGGAGGGACAGGGGGTTTGGGACGAGCAGTACTTC